This T cell receptor beta chain emerged from a study of cytomegalovirus exposure and HLA in healthy donors. Overall study findings and caveats: Cytomegalovirus-associated status was assigned to some 160 TCR beta chains. In a later analysis, 16,951 TCR beta sequences were associated with HLA alleles at 0.05 false discovery rate. By a later analysis, the bulk of CMV-associated TCR beta chains appeared HLA-restricted.

A remark on this clone: What it binds is not known.

The PCR used 60 Vbeta and 13 Jbeta primers. Measured with immunoSEQ multiplex PCR; TCRdb has only the in-frame clones, and not every one. The data hold 160,000 or so clones, with about four fifths observed a single time. The CDR3 covers 16 residues. Per germline, CDR1 SGDLS and CDR2 YYNGEE. V gave up 1 base and J gave up 0 bases, with 13 bases separating them. Sequencing was done on a sample of PBMCs. This sequence originates from a man under 40 in good health and CMV-seronegative. V usage is TRBV9 and J usage is TRBJ1-1; D gene unclear. The CDR3 DNA follows: TGTGCCAGCAGCGTAAGCTCAGGAGGAATGAACACTGAAGCTTTCTTT. It encodes CASSVSSGGMNTEAFF.